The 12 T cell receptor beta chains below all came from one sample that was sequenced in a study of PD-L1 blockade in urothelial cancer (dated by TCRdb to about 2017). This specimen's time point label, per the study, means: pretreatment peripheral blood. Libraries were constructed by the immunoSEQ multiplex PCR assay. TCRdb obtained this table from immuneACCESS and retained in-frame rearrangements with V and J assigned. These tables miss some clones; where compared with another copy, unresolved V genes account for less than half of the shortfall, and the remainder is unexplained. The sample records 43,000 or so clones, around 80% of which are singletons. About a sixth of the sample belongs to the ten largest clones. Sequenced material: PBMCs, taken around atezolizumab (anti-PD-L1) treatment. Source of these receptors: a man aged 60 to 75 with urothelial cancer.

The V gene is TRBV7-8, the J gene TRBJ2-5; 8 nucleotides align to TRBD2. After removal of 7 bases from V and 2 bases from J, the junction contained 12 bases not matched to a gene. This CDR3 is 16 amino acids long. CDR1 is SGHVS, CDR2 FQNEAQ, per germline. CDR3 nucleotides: TGTGCCAGCAACGACTATTCAGGCGGGAGGCAAGAGACCCAGTACTTC. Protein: CASNDYSGGRQETQYF.

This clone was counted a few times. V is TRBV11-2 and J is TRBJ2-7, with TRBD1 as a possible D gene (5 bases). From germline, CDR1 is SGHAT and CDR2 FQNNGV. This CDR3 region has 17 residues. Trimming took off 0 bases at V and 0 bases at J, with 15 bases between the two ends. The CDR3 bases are TGTGCCAGCAGCTTAGATAAGGTTTGGGGCAACTCCTACGAGCAGTACTTC. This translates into CASSLDKVWGNSYEQYF.

CDR3 in amino acids: CSASGGYGYTF. CDR3 DNA sequence: TGCAGTGCTAGCGGAGGCTATGGCTACACCTTC. V is TRBV20-1 and J is TRBJ1-2; unclear D gene. Germline CDR1 DFQATT, CDR2 SNEGSKA (reference sequence). V was pared by 3 bases and J by 4 bases, with 6 bases between. The CDR3 runs 11 residues.

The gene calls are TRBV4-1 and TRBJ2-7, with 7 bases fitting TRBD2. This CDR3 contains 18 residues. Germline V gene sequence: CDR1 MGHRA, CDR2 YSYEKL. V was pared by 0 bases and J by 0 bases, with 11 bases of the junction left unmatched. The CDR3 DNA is TGCGCCAGCAGCCAAGAAAAGGCGGGAGTGTCGAGCTCCTACGAGCAGTACTTC. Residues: CASSQEKAGVSSSYEQYF.

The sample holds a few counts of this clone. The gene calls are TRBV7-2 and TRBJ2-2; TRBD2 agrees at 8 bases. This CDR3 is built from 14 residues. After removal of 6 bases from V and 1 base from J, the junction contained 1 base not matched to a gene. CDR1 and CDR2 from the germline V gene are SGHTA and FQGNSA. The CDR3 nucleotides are TGTGCCAGCAGGACTAGCGTGAACACCGGGGAGCTGTTTTTT. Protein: CASRTSVNTGELFF.

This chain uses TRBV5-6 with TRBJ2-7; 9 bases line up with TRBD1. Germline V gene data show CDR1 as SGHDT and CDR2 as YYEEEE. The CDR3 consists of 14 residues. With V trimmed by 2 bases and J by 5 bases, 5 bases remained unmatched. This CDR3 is CASSFGQGPNEQYF. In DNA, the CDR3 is TGTGCCAGCAGCTTCGGACAGGGGCCTAACGAGCAGTACTTC.

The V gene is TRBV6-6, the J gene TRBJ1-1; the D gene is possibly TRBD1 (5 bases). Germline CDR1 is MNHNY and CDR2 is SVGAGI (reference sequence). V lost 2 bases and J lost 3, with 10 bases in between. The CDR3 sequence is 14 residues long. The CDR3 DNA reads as TGTGCCAGCAGTTACCTATCGGGGGACACTGAAGCTTTCTTT. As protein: CASSYLSGDTEAFF.

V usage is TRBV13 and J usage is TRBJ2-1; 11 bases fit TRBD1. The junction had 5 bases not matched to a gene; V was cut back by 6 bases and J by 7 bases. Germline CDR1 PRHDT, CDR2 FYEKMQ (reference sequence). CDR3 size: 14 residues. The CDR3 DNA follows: TGTGCCAGCAGTAGGGACAGGGGGGGGAATGAGCAGTTCTTC. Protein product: CASSRDRGGNEQFF.

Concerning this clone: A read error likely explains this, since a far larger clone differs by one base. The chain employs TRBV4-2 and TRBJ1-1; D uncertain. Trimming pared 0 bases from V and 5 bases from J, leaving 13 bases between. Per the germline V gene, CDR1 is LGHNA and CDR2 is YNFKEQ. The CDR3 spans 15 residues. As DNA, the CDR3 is TGTGCCAGCAGCCAAGAAGGGAGAGGTTGGACTGAAGCTTTCTTT. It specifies CASSQEGRGWTEAFF.

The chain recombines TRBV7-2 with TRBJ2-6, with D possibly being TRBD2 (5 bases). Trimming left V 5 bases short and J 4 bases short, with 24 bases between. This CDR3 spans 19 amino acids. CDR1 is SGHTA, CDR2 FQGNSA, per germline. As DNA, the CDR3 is TGTGCCAGCAGCCCAACGATAAGAAAGGAGGTGAACGGGGCCAACGTCCTGACTTTC. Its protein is CASSPTIRKEVNGANVLTF.

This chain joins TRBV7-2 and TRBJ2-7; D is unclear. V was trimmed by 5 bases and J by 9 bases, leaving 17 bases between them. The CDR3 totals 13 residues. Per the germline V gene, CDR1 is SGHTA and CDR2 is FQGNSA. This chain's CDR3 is CASSLPSLRAQYF. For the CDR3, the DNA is TGTGCCAGCAGCCTGCCCTCCCTACGAGCGCAGTACTTC.

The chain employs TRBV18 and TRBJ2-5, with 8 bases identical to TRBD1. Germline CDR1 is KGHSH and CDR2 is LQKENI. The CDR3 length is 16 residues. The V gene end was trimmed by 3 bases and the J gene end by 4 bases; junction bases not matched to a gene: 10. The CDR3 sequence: CASSPRQTGAGETQYF. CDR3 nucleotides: TGTGCCAGCTCACCTCGTCAGACAGGGGCGGGAGAGACCCAGTACTTC.